This T cell receptor beta chain was sequenced in a study of control samples from healthy donors and cancer patients. This CDR3 region has 19 residues. Germline CDR1 reads MNHEY; CDR2 reads SVGEGT. J lost 0 bases, V lost 2 bases, and 10 bases had no gene match. TCRdb keeps only in-frame clones here, not all; method: immunoSEQ multiplex PCR. The data contain about 89,000 clones, approximately 87% of them singletons. The sequencing sample was made of blood. The rearrangement uses TRBV6-2 or TRBV6-3 and TRBJ2-1, with 10 bases matching TRBD1. The TCR was taken from a woman aged 40 to 50 in good health. CDR3 DNA: TGTGCCAGCAGTTACCCCCGGGACAGGGGATTAAGCTCCTACAATGAGCAGTTCTTC. It codes for CASSYPRDRGLSSYNEQFF.